This entry lists 31 T cell receptor beta chains sequenced from one sample in a study of identical twins. Each CDR3 protein is one row after TCRdb ran MiXCR on the 5' RACE reads. This table has some 500,000 distinct CDR3 sequences, 9.6% appearing once. Another study also made use of these data, one on yellow fever vaccine responses in identical twins.

Material for sequencing was PBMCs. The receptors were gathered from a woman aged 18-29 years in good health.

J is TRBJ2-5 and V is TRBV15; the match to TRBD2 covers 7 bases. Germline-derived CDR1 and CDR2 are LNHNV and YYDKDF (reference sequence). The V gene end was trimmed by 3 bases and the J gene end by 2 bases; junction bases not matched to a gene: 9. The CDR3 is made up of 16 amino acids. The CDR3 spells CATSRTPGTTQETQYF. DNA of the CDR3: TGTGCCACCAGCAGGACCCCCGGGACTACTCAAGAGACCCAGTACTTC.

This clonotype occurred many times. The J gene is TRBJ2-7, the V gene TRBV5-1; 11 nucleotides match TRBD2. Germline CDR1 SGHRS, CDR2 YFSETQ. The CDR3 sequence is 14 residues long. V was clipped by 4 bases and J by 2 bases; unmatched bases: 2. The CDR3 spells CASSTGLAAYEQYF. The DNA for the CDR3 is TGCGCCAGCAGCACGGGACTAGCGGCCTACGAGCAGTACTTC. Full variable domain (rest looked up from reference TRBV5-1 and TRBJ2-7): KAGVTQTPRYLIKTRGQQVTLSCSPISGHRSVSWYQQTPGQGLQFLFEYFSETQRNKGNFPGRFSGRQFSNSRSEMNVSTLELGDSALYLCASSTGLAAYEQYFGPGTRLTVT.

This clonotype was found many times. J is TRBJ2-1 and V is TRBV27; 7 bases are shared with TRBD1. Per the germline V gene, CDR1 is MNHEY and CDR2 is SMNVEV (reference sequence). J gave up 3 bases and V 5 bases, and 4 bases lay outside the gene matches. CDR3 size: 14 residues. The CDR3 loop reads CASSATGVYNEQFF. CDR3 nucleotides: TGTGCCAGCAGTGCCACAGGGGTCTACAATGAGCAGTTCTTC.

This clonotype came up many times. The chain combines TRBV4-2 with TRBJ2-3; 9 bases are a match to TRBD2. CDR3 length: 15 amino acids. The germline CDR1 and CDR2 sequences are LGHNA and YNFKEQ. V lost 1 base to trimming and J lost 4 bases; unmatched junction nucleotides: 3. CDR3 DNA sequence: TGTGCCAGCAGCCAAGGCCGACTAGCGGCAGATACGCAGTATTTT. It encodes CASSQGRLAADTQYF.

This clonotype was counted ten times or more. The chain joins TRBV12-3 or TRBV12-4 to TRBJ2-1; D could derive from TRBD1 or TRBD2 (5 bases each). Trimming left V 4 bases short and J 9 bases short, with 10 bases between. CDR3 length: 12 residues. The CDR3 DNA reads as TGTGCCAGCAGTTCCTGGGACGTTGAGCAGTTCTTC. The encoded protein is CASSSWDVEQFF.

V gene TRBV29-1 combines with J gene TRBJ2-5; the D gene is possibly TRBD2 (5 bases). Germline values: CDR1 SQVTM, CDR2 ANQGSEA. The CDR3 is made up of 13 amino acids. Trimming left V 2 bases short and J 1 base short, with 8 bases between. CDR3 DNA: TGCAGCGTTGAACTACTAGTCCAAGAGACCCAGTACTTC. It yields the protein CSVELLVQETQYF.

This chain links TRBV30 with TRBJ2-3, with a possible D match to TRBD1 (5 bases). Germline CDR1 and CDR2: GTSNPN and SVGIG (reference sequence). This CDR3 comprises 13 residues. Deletions cut 3 bases from V and 1 base from J, with 8 bases between. The CDR3 DNA is TGTGCCTGGAGCGCACAGGGCACAGATACGCAGTATTTT. Encoded protein: CAWSAQGTDTQYF.

In this sample, this clonotype turned up a few times. The chain recombines TRBV5-8 with TRBJ2-5, with a tentative D call TRBD2 (7 bases). The length of the CDR3 is 14 residues. Trimming took 4 bases from V and 4 from J, leaving 14 bases between them. Germline values: CDR1 SGHTS, CDR2 YDEGEE. The CDR3 region has the DNA TGTGCCAGCAGCGGAGGGGGGGTTCTAGAGACCCAGTACTTC. This encodes CASSGGGVLETQYF.

This sequence joins TRBV20-1 and TRBJ2-1; D not certain. Looked up from germline, CDR1 is DFQATT and CDR2 is SNEGSKA (reference sequence). The CDR3 loop spans 14 amino acids. The V and J ends lost 0 bases and 8 bases respectively, with 14 bases between them. CDR3 sequence: CSARDTTVSDEQFF. DNA for the CDR3: TGCAGTGCTAGAGATACAACGGTCAGCGATGAGCAGTTCTTC.

J is TRBJ1-2 and V is TRBV5-1, with 7 nucleotides matching TRBD1. This CDR3 comprises 15 residues. With 3 bases clipped from V and 6 bases from J, the junction kept 11 bases outside the gene matches. Germline CDR1 reads SGHRS; CDR2 reads YFSETQ. The CDR3 nucleotides read TGCGCCAGCAGCTCAACGACAGGGTTTGTTGATGGCTACACCTTC. Encoded protein: CASSSTTGFVDGYTF.

CDR3 region: CASSQYGGGLYTQYF. The DNA for the CDR3 is TGCGCCAGCAGCCAGTACGGGGGGGGACTATATACGCAGTATTTT. The chain links TRBV5-1 to TRBJ2-3; TRBD2 matches at 8 bases. Losses at the gene ends were 4 bases for V and 7 bases for J; bases not matched to a gene: 11. CDR3 length equals 15 residues. In germline, CDR1 is SGHRS, CDR2 YFSETQ. The full variable domain, its missing parts supplied by reference TRBV5-1 and TRBJ2-3, is KAGVTQTPRYLIKTRGQQVTLSCSPISGHRSVSWYQQTPGQGLQFLFEYFSETQRNKGNFPGRFSGRQFSNSRSEMNVSTLELGDSALYLCASSQYGGGLYTQYFGPGTRLTVL.

The chain recombines TRBV28 with TRBJ2-3; 8 nucleotides align to TRBD2. The ends lost 2 bases at V and 2 bases at J; junction bases unmatched: 3. The germline V gene encodes CDR1 MDHEN and CDR2 SYDVKM. This CDR3 contains 15 residues. The CDR3 here is CASSLRTSFTDTQYF. CDR3 in DNA: TGTGCCAGCAGTTTAAGGACTAGCTTCACAGATACGCAGTATTTT.

A few counts support this clonotype. This chain uses TRBV2 with TRBJ1-4, with D tentatively TRBD1 (6 bases). Per germline, CDR1 SNHLY and CDR2 FYNNEI. V lost 11 bases, J lost 8 bases, and 21 bases lay in between. This CDR3 has 14 residues. The CDR3 reads CAVLQGAVGEKLFF. CDR3 in DNA: TGTGCCGTACTACAGGGTGCTGTTGGAGAAAAACTGTTTTTT. The full variable domain, its missing parts supplied by reference TRBV2 and TRBJ1-4, is EPEVTQTPSHQVTQMGQEVILRCVPISNHLYFYWYRQILGQKVEFLVSFYNNEISEKSEIFDDQFSVERPDGSNFTLKIRSTKLEDSAMYFCAVLQGAVGEKLFFGSGTQLSVL.

This clonotype was found many times. This chain joins TRBV20-1 and TRBJ2-2, with 8 bases matching TRBD2. The V gene's germline CDR1 is DFQATT and CDR2 SNEGSKA (reference sequence). The CDR3 length is 15 residues. Germline trimming cut 0 bases from V and 5 bases from J; bases unmatched to any gene: 5. CDR3 amino acids: CSAREVAGLTGELFF. Here the CDR3 DNA reads TGCAGTGCTAGAGAGGTAGCGGGACTAACCGGGGAGCTGTTTTTT.

This clonotype was counted at least ten times. The chain employs TRBV10-3 and TRBJ2-5, with TRBD1 matching 11 bases. The V segment lost 5 bases and the J segment 5 bases; nucleotides outside the gene matches: 4. Germline V lookup: CDR1 ENHRY, CDR2 SYGVKD. The CDR3 contains 14 residues. CDR3 region: CAISTGTGGETQYF. CDR3 in DNA: TGTGCCATCAGTACCGGGACAGGGGGGGAGACCCAGTACTTC.

There are many counts of this clonotype. This rearrangement joins TRBV6-2 or TRBV6-3 to TRBJ2-2; TRBD2 matches at 10 bases. CDR3 length: 19 amino acids. V lost 0 bases, J lost 7 bases, and 14 bases stayed unmatched. Germline V gives CDR1 MNHEY, CDR2 SVGEGT. The CDR3 loop reads CASSYSNMGLAGVHGELFF. The CDR3 coding sequence is TGTGCCAGCAGTTACTCGAATATGGGGCTAGCGGGAGTACACGGGGAGCTGTTTTTT.

This sequence joins TRBV7-2 and TRBJ1-6, with a possible D match to TRBD1 (6 bases). V was trimmed by 3 bases and J by 8 bases, leaving 14 bases between them. Germline CDR1 SGHTA, CDR2 FQGNSA. This CDR3 has 15 residues. The CDR3 region has the DNA TGTGCCAGCAGCTTCAGGAGGGGGGTGGATTCACCCCTCCACTTT. Amino acids: CASSFRRGVDSPLHF.

This clonotype was seen ten or more times. The chain is built from TRBV29-1 and TRBJ2-3; 10 bases are a match to TRBD2. Germline trimming cut 8 bases from V and 2 bases from J; bases unmatched to any gene: 16. Germline CDR1 SQVTM, CDR2 ANQGSEA. The CDR3 covers 17 residues. The chain's CDR3 is CSSEPRPGTSVTDTQYF. The CDR3 DNA is TGCAGCTCGGAACCCCGGCCCGGGACTAGCGTCACAGATACGCAGTATTTT.

Only a few counts were recorded for this clonotype. The chain recombines TRBV19 with TRBJ2-1; 15 nucleotides match TRBD2. Germline CDR1 reads LNHDA; CDR2 reads SQIVND (reference sequence). CDR3 size: 14 residues. After removal of 11 bases from V and 6 bases from J, the junction contained 5 bases not matched to a gene. The CDR3 DNA is TGTGCCGCTGGACTAGCGGGGGGGGCCAATGAGCAGTTCTTC. Translation gives CAAGLAGGANEQFF. Based on the CDR3 plus reference TRBV19 and TRBJ2-1, the full variable domain is DGGITQSPKYLFRKEGQNVTLSCEQNLNHDAMYWYRQDPGQGLRLIYYSQIVNDFQKGDIAEGYSVSREKKESFPLTVTSAQKNPTAFYLCAAGLAGGANEQFFGPGTRLTVL.

The rearrangement uses TRBV10-3 and TRBJ2-7; 9 positions agree with TRBD2. There are 15 residues in the CDR3. Trimming removed 4 bases from V and 3 bases from J; junction bases left unmatched: 7. The germline V gene has CDR1 ENHRY and CDR2 SYGVKD. The DNA for the CDR3 is TGTGCCATCAGTGGACGCAGCGGGAGGCTCTACGAGCAGTACTTC. Its protein is CAISGRSGRLYEQYF.

The rearrangement joins TRBV2 to TRBJ2-7; no firm D call. Germline values: CDR1 SNHLY, CDR2 FYNNEI. V lost 8 bases, J lost 3 bases, and 5 bases lay in between. The CDR3 covers 10 residues. CDR3 region: CASLRYEQYF. The CDR3 DNA reads as TGTGCCAGCCTGCGCTACGAGCAGTACTTC.

This clonotype showed up many times. The CDR3 region has the DNA TGTGCCAGCAGCCCCCCTAAGGGGGCCTACGAGCAGTACTTC. Its protein is CASSPPKGAYEQYF. The rearrangement links TRBV28 to TRBJ2-7; the D gene is possibly TRBD1 (6 bases). Germline V lookup: CDR1 MDHEN, CDR2 SYDVKM. The CDR3 sequence is 14 residues long. Trimming left V 6 bases short and J 2 bases short, with 14 bases between.

The V and J genes are TRBV4-1 and TRBJ2-7; the match to TRBD2 covers 8 bases. Germline CDR1 MGHRA, CDR2 YSYEKL. The CDR3 spans 16 residues. J was trimmed by 5 bases and V by 1 base; bases with no gene match: 10. DNA of the CDR3: TGCGCCAGCAGCCAAGGCAGCGGGAGAAACTCGGACGAGCAGTACTTC. The encoded protein is CASSQGSGRNSDEQYF.

In this sample, this clonotype turned up a few times. This chain links TRBV6-5 with TRBJ2-1; perhaps TRBD2 as D (5 bases). V lost 0 bases and J lost 0, with 12 bases in between. The CDR3 has 17 amino acids. Germline loops: CDR1 MNHEY, CDR2 SVGAGI. The CDR3: CASSYSSAGHSYNEQFF. CDR3 bases: TGTGCCAGCAGTTACTCGTCGGCGGGCCACTCCTACAATGAGCAGTTCTTC.

This clonotype has at least ten counts. At one end, the junction sequence differs from germline, possibly due to a read error. The chain combines TRBV5-5 with TRBJ2-3; 7 bases fit TRBD1. Germline V CDR1 and CDR2: SGHKS, YYEKEE (reference sequence). The length of the CDR3 is 17 residues. CDR3 region: CASSLTTDRISRDTQYF. The CDR3 DNA reads as TGTGCCAGCAGCTTGACGACGGACAGGATTAGCAGAGATACGCAGTATTTT.

This chain uses TRBV20-1 with TRBJ2-7, with a possible D match to TRBD1 (5 bases). Per the germline V gene, CDR1 is DFQATT and CDR2 is SNEGSKA (reference sequence). This CDR3 contains 13 residues. CDR3 in amino acids: CTLVGPYSYEQYF. The CDR3, as DNA: TGCACCCTCGTGGGGCCCTACTCCTACGAGCAGTACTTC.

This clonotype was counted at least ten times. V is TRBV6-5 and J is TRBJ2-5, with D possibly being TRBD2 (6 bases). V was trimmed by 5 bases and J by 9 bases, leaving 10 bases between them. The CDR3 totals 11 residues. Germline CDR1 MNHEY, CDR2 SVGAGI. The CDR3 DNA reads as TGTGCCAGCAGTACCAGGGAGGCCCAGTACTTC. Its translation is CASSTREAQYF.

In this sample, this clonotype turned up many times. The chain carries TRBV29-1 and TRBJ2-7; TRBD1 might be the D (6 bases). The CDR3 has 14 residues. Per germline, CDR1 SQVTM and CDR2 ANQGSEA. Trimming removed 7 bases at V and 2 bases at J, with 18 bases between. The CDR3 bases are TGCAGCGCCAAGACAGGTATACTAGCCTACGAGCAGTACTTC. Protein: CSAKTGILAYEQYF.

The chain couples TRBV12-3 or TRBV12-4 to TRBJ2-5; D perhaps matches TRBD2 (5 bases). The CDR3 sequence is 13 residues long. V lost 6 bases and J lost 5, with 13 bases in between. The CDR3 region has the DNA TGTGCCAGCAGGAGGGAGCTCAAGGAGACCCAGTACTTC. It is translated as CASRRELKETQYF.

The V gene is TRBV6-1, the J gene TRBJ2-3; 7 nucleotides match TRBD2. The CDR3 length is 18 residues. Germline V gives CDR1 MNHNS, CDR2 SASEGT. J gave up 0 bases and V 6 bases, and 15 bases lay outside the gene matches. In nucleotides, the CDR3 is TGTGCCAGCAGAACCGGGACTATTGCCTTCACTAGCACAGATACGCAGTATTTT. Translation: CASRTGTIAFTSTDTQYF.

There are a few counts of this clonotype. The chain links TRBV9 to TRBJ2-3; 9 bases are shared with TRBD2. The CDR3 is made up of 14 amino acids. The trim removed 3 bases at V and 6 bases at J, leaving 5 bases unmatched. Per germline, CDR1 SGDLS and CDR2 YYNGEE. The CDR3 coding sequence is TGTGCCAGCAGCGCGTTAAGCGGGAGGGATACGCAGTATTTT. Its translation: CASSALSGRDTQYF.